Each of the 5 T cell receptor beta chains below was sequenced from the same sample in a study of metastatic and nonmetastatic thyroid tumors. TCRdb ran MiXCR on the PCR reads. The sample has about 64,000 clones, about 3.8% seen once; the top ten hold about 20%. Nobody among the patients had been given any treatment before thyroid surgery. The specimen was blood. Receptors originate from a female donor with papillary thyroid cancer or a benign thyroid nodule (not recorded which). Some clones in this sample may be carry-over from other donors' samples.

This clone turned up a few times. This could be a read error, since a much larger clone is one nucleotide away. The chain's CDR3 is CSARRIEGAVGGRGELFF. The CDR3 DNA reads TGCAGTGCTAGGAGGATAGAGGGAGCGGTAGGCGGTCGGGGGGAGCTGTTTTTT. The chain joins TRBV20-1 to TRBJ2-2, with D tentatively TRBD2 (5 bases). Trimming stripped 3 bases from V and 8 bases from J, with 28 bases between. Germline V lookup: CDR1 DFQATT, CDR2 SNEGSKA (reference sequence). The CDR3 spans 18 residues.

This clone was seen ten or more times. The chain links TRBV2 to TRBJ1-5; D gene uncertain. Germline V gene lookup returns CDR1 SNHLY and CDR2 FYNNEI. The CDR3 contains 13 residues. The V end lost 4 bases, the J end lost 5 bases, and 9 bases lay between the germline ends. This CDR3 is CASSARLDQPQHF. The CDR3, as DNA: TGTGCCAGCAGTGCCAGGTTAGATCAGCCCCAGCATTTT.

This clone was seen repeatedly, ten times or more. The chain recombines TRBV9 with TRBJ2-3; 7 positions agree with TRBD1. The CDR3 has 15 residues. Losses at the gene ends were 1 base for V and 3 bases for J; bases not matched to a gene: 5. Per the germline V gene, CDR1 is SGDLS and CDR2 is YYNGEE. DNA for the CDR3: TGTGCCAGCAGCGTAAGACAGGGTAGGACAGATACGCAGTATTTT. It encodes CASSVRQGRTDTQYF.

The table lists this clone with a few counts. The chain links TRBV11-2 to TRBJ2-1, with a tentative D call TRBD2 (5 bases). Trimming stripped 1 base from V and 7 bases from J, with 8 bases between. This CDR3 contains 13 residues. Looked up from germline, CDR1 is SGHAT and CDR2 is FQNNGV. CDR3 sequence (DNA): TGTGCCAGCAGCTTAGTTGGCGGGAATGAGCAGTTCTTC. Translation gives CASSLVGGNEQFF. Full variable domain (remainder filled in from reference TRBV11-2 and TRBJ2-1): EAGVAQSPRYKIIEKRQSVAFWCNPISGHATLYWYQQILGQGPKLLIQFQNNGVVDDSQLPKDRFSAERLKGVDSTLKIQPAKLEDSAVYLCASSLVGGNEQFFGPGTRLTVL.

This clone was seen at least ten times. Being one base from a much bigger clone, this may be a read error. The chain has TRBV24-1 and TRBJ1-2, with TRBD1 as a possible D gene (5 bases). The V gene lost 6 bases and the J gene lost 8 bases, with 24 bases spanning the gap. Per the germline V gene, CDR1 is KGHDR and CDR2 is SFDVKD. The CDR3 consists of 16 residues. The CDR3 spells CATSPAGRRTYEGYTF. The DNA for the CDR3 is TGTGCCACCAGTCCCGCAGGGCGCAGAACTTATGAGGGCTACACCTTC.